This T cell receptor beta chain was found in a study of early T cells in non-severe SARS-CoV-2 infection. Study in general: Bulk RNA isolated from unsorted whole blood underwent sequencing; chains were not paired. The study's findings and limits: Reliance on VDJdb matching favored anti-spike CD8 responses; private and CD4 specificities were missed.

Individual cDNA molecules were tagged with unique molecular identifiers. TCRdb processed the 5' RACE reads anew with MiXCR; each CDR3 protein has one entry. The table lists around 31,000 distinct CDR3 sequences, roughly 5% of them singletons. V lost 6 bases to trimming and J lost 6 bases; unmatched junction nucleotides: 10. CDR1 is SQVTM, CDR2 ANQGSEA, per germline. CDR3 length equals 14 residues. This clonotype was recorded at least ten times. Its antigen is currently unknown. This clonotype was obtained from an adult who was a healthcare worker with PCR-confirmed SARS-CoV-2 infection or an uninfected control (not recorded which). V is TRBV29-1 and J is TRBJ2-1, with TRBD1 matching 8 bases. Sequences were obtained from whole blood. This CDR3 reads CSVAADRGPNEQFF. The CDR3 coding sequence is TGCAGCGTGGCCGCCGACAGGGGTCCCAATGAGCAGTTCTTC.